These 18 T cell receptor beta chains originate from one sample sequenced in a study of long-term antiretroviral therapy in people with HIV. Survey-level resolution applied to immunoSEQ assay v3.0. Method: immunoSEQ multiplex PCR; TCRdb's copy keeps in-frame clones and lacks some. This sample carries some 25,000 clones, over 75% of them seen once, and the ten largest clones take 5.5%. The sequencing here drew on unsorted PBMCs, taken 1.1 years before starting antiretroviral therapy. The receptors were gathered from a woman aged 25-40 years with HIV.

The rearrangement links TRBV7-7 to TRBJ2-1; D might be TRBD2 (6 bases). Deletions cut 1 base from V and 0 bases from J, with 16 bases between. CDR1 and CDR2 (germline): SSHAT, FNYEAQ (reference sequence). The CDR3 contains 18 residues. CDR3 sequence: CASSLGGGQISSYNEQFF. Here the CDR3 DNA reads TGTGCCAGCAGCTTAGGGGGAGGACAAATAAGCTCCTACAATGAGCAGTTCTTC.

V usage is TRBV15 and J usage is TRBJ1-1; TRBD1 agrees at 8 bases. The CDR3 covers 16 residues. Germline trimming cut 2 bases from V and 5 bases from J; bases unmatched to any gene: 10. CDR1 LNHNV and CDR2 YYDKDF come from the germline V gene (reference sequence). The CDR3: CATSRRNRGRGTEAFF. CDR3 bases: TGTGCCACCAGCAGAAGGAACAGGGGGAGAGGAACTGAAGCTTTCTTT.

In DNA, the CDR3 is TGTGCCAGCAGCTTATTAACGGGCGAGCAGTACTTC. Its protein product is CASSLLTGEQYF. The chain combines TRBV11-2 with TRBJ2-7; no clear D gene. With 2 bases removed from V and 6 bases from J, the gap between germline ends came to 8 bases. CDR3 length: 12 amino acids. Germline V gives CDR1 SGHAT, CDR2 FQNNGV.

The rearrangement links TRBV6-1 to TRBJ1-3; no clear D gene. The CDR3 is made up of 15 amino acids. Germline V gives CDR1 MNHNS, CDR2 SASEGT. The ends were cut back, 6 bases at V and 5 bases at J, with 17 bases in the middle. For the CDR3, the DNA is TGTGCCAGCAGGCCCGGGGAGCTTTTACGAAACACCATATATTTT. Its protein is CASRPGELLRNTIYF.

The count of this clone is one. V is TRBV10-1 and J is TRBJ1-4; TRBD1 matches 9 bases. Per the germline V gene, CDR1 is WNHNN and CDR2 is SYGVQD (reference sequence). This CDR3 contains 15 residues. V gave up 3 bases and J gave up 7 bases; unmatched junction bases: 6. CDR3 sequence: CASSEGQGFSEKLFF. In DNA form, the CDR3 reads TGCGCCAGCAGTGAAGGACAGGGGTTTTCTGAAAAACTGTTTTTT.

This clone was observed a handful of times. The chain uses TRBV4-1 and TRBJ1-2; TRBD1 is a possible D gene (5 bases). Germline-derived CDR1 and CDR2 are MGHRA and YSYEKL. V was trimmed by 1 base and J by 5 bases, leaving 11 bases between them. CDR3 length: 14 residues. The CDR3: CASSQGAAGYGYTF. The CDR3 DNA follows: TGCGCCAGCAGCCAAGGGGCGGCAGGGTATGGCTACACCTTC.

The chain carries TRBV23-1 and TRBJ1-4; D gene unclear. TRBV23-1 counts as an open reading frame of uncertain function. CDR3 length: 19 amino acids. V lost 3 bases, J lost 11 bases, and 31 bases lay in between. The CDR3 DNA is TGCGCCAGCAGTCACCATCCGGAGGGCTCCCTTCTCCGGTGGTGGAAACTGTTTTTT. It encodes CASSHHPEGSLLRWWKLFF.

This clone was observed once. The V call is TRBV30, the J call TRBJ2-5; the D is unclear. Trimming took 0 bases from V and 5 from J, leaving 10 bases between them. Looked up from germline, CDR1 is GTSNPN and CDR2 is SVGIG (reference sequence). The CDR3 is 13 residues long. CDR3 in amino acids: CAWSVSDGETQYF. The CDR3 DNA follows: TGTGCCTGGAGTGTATCGGATGGGGAGACCCAGTACTTC.

This rearrangement joins TRBV4-1 to TRBJ2-2, with D unresolved. CDR3 length: 13 residues. Germline V gene sequence: CDR1 MGHRA, CDR2 YSYEKL. Trimming pared 1 base from V and 5 bases from J, leaving 5 bases between. Written as DNA, the CDR3 is TGCGCCAGCAGCCAAGGCGAGACCGGGGAGCTGTTTTTT. The encoded protein is CASSQGETGELFF.

A remark on this clone: The sample carries other DNA sequences with the same CDR3. J is TRBJ1-4 and V is TRBV29-1; the D gene is possibly TRBD1 (5 bases). The CDR3 loop spans 14 amino acids. V lost 2 bases and J 4 bases, leaving 11 bases between the germline ends. CDR1 and CDR2 from the germline V gene are SQVTM and ANQGSEA. CDR3 protein: CSVERRGDNEKLFF. CDR3 nucleotide sequence: TGCAGCGTTGAAAGACGAGGGGATAATGAAAAACTGTTTTTT.

The rearrangement joins TRBV7-2 to TRBJ2-1, with no clear D. V was trimmed by 5 bases and J by 4 bases, leaving 15 bases between them. In germline, CDR1 is SGHTA, CDR2 FQGNSA. The CDR3 is 15 amino acids. CDR3 residues: CASSPRSGLYNEQFF. CDR3 DNA sequence: TGTGCCAGCAGCCCGCGATCGGGTCTATACAATGAGCAGTTCTTC.

The chain couples TRBV5-1 to TRBJ1-1; perhaps TRBD1 as D (5 bases). V dropped 3 bases and J dropped 1 base, with 10 bases sitting between them. Germline V gene lookup returns CDR1 SGHRS and CDR2 YFSETQ. This CDR3 region has 14 residues. The CDR3 DNA is TGCGCCAGCAGCTCGGGACCGGAGAACACTGAAGCTTTCTTT. It specifies CASSSGPENTEAFF.

V gene TRBV11-3 combines with J gene TRBJ2-1; D is uncertain. Germline CDR1 is SGHNT and CDR2 is YENEEA. V was shortened by 4 bases and J by 9 bases, with 13 bases between the two germline ends. There are 13 residues in the CDR3. CDR3 sequence reads: CASSSRPALEQFF. CDR3 DNA: TGTGCCAGCAGCTCCCGACCCGCCCTTGAGCAGTTCTTC.

V gene TRBV6-6 combines with J gene TRBJ2-3; no firm D call. Germline CDR1 MNHNY, CDR2 SVGAGI (reference sequence). The V end was cut by 6 bases, the J end by 6 bases, with 7 bases between. This CDR3 has 11 amino acids. CDR3 coding DNA: TGTGCCAGCAGCCCCAGGGATACGCAGTATTTT. It yields the protein CASSPRDTQYF.

The V call is TRBV2, the J call TRBJ1-4; D remains unclear. Trimming shortened V by 7 bases and J by 4 bases, and 13 bases separated the two germline ends. From germline, CDR1 is SNHLY and CDR2 FYNNEI. The CDR3 length is 14 residues. The CDR3 DNA reads as TGTGCCAGCACTCACATAAGTAATAATGAAAAACTGTTTTTT. It encodes CASTHISNNEKLFF. Based on the CDR3 plus reference TRBV2 and TRBJ1-4, the full variable domain is EPEVTQTPSHQVTQMGQEVILRCVPISNHLYFYWYRQILGQKVEFLVSFYNNEISEKSEIFDDQFSVERPDGSNFTLKIRSTKLEDSAMYFCASTHISNNEKLFFGSGTQLSVL.

The CDR3 DNA is TGTGCCAGCAGCCAAATAGGGGGCCGGAAGACCCAGTACTTC. Its protein product is CASSQIGGRKTQYF. The chain carries TRBV14 and TRBJ2-5, with 7 bases fitting TRBD1. Germline V gene data show CDR1 as SGHDN and CDR2 as FVKESK. The CDR3 length is 14 residues. V shed 2 bases, J shed 6 bases, and the junction held 6 bases outside the gene matches. Combining the CDR3 with reference TRBV14 and TRBJ2-5 gives the whole variable domain EAGVTQFPSHSVIEKGQTVTLRCDPISGHDNLYWYRRVMGKEIKFLLHFVKESKQDESGMPNNRFLAERTGGTYSTLKVQPAELEDSGVYFCASSQIGGRKTQYFGPGTRLLVL.

This sequence joins TRBV30 and TRBJ1-1; no clear D. The CDR3 consists of 13 residues. V was pared by 0 bases and J by 1 base, with 6 bases between. Looked up from germline, CDR1 is GTSNPN and CDR2 is SVGIG (reference sequence). CDR3 bases: TGTGCCTGGAGTGTAATGCAGAACACTGAAGCTTTCTTT. This encodes CAWSVMQNTEAFF.

The chain employs TRBV27 and TRBJ2-2; 7 nucleotides agree with TRBD1. J lost 0 bases, V lost 9 bases, and 10 bases had no gene match. Germline CDR1 reads MNHEY; CDR2 reads SMNVEV (reference sequence). The CDR3 length is 16 residues. CDR3 residues: CASKGVGTANTGELFF. CDR3 bases: TGTGCCAGTAAGGGGGTGGGGACAGCGAACACCGGGGAGCTGTTTTTT.